This T cell receptor beta chain is drawn from a study of tumor and adjacent non-tumor tissue in lung cancer. General observations from the study: Normal lung showed higher cumulative top 100 clone frequency than tumor. Tumor TCR diversity, when higher, was linked to shorter survival.

The CDR3 contains 14 residues. Germline V gene sequence: CDR1 DFQATT, CDR2 SNEGSKA (reference sequence). No cell sorting was done before RNA was extracted from the tissue. TCRbeta libraries were built with three rounds of nested PCR, modified from ARM-PCR. Each CDR3 protein gets one entry after TCRdb re-called the multiplex PCR reads with MiXCR. Counted here are 65,000 to 70,000 distinct CDR3 sequences, roughly three fifths occurring once; the ten biggest clones make up 20% to 25%. In regard to this clonotype: Its specificity is unknown. The junction departs from the called germline gene at one end, perhaps through a read error.

The gene calls are TRBV20-1 and TRBJ1-6, with a weak D call TRBD1 (5 bases). This sequence originates from a man aged 45-60 years with non-small cell lung cancer. The source material was lung tumor tissue. The CDR3 DNA reads TGCAGTCCCAAGGGGCCGTTGGTTAATTCACCCTTCCACTTT. This codes for CSPKGPLVNSPFHF.